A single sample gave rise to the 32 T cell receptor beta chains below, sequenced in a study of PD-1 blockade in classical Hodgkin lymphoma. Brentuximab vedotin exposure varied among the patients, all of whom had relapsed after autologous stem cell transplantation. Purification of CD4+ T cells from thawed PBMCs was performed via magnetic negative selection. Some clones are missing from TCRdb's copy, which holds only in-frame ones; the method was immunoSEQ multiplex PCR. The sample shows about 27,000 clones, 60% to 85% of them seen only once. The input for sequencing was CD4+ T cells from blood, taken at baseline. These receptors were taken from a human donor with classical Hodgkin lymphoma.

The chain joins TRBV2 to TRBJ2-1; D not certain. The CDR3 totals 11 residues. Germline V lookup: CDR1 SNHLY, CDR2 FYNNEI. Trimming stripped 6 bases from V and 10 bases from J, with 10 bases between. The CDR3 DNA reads TGTGCCAGCAGAAAGTCCGTAGAGCAGTTCTTC. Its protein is CASRKSVEQFF.

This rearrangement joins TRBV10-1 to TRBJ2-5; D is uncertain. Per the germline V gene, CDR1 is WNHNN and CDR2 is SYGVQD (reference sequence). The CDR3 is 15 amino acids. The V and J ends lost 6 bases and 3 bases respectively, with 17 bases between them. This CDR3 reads CASSGTKGWEETQYF. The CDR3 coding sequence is TGCGCCAGCAGCGGTACTAAGGGATGGGAAGAGACCCAGTACTTC.

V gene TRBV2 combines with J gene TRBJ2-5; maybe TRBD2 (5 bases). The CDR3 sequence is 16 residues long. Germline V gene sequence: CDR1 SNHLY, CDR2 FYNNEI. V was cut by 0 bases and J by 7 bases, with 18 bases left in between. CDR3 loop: CASSEARTRSTGTQYF. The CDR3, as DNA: TGTGCCAGCAGTGAAGCCCGGACTCGCAGCACGGGGACCCAGTACTTC.

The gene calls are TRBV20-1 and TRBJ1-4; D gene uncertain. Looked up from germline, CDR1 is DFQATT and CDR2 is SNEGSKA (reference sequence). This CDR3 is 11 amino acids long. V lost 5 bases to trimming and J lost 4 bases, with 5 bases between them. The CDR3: CSAPHNEKLFF. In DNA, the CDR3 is TGCAGTGCTCCACATAATGAAAAACTGTTTTTT.

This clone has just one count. This chain's CDR3 is CASSVDRGRATDTQYF. CDR3 DNA sequence: TGTGCCAGCAGCGTAGATCGGGGTAGGGCGACAGATACGCAGTATTTT. This chain links TRBV9 with TRBJ2-3; TRBD2 might be the D (5 bases). Between the trimmed V and J ends, which lost 0 bases and 3 bases, there was a span of 14 bases. The germline CDR1 and CDR2 sequences are SGDLS and YYNGEE. The CDR3 has 16 amino acids. Variable domain in full (rest from reference TRBV9 and TRBJ2-3): DSGVTQTPKHLITATGQRVTLRCSPRSGDLSVYWYQQSLDQGLQFLIQYYNGEERAKGNILERFSAQQFPDLHSELNLSSLELGDSALYFCASSVDRGRATDTQYFGPGTRLTVL.

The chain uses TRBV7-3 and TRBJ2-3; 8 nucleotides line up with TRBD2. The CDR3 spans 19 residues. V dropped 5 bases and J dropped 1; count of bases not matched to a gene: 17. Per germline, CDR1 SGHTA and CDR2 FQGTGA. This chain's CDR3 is CASSRGPGPGGRGTDTQYF. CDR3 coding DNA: TGTGCCAGCAGCCGTGGGCCAGGACCGGGGGGGCGGGGCACAGATACGCAGTATTTT.

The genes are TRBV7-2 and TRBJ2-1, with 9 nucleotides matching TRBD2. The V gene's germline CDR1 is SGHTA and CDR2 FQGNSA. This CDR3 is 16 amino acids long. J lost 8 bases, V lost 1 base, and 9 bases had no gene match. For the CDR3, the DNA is TGTGCCAGCAGCTTAGTCCCAGCGGGGGGAGCGCATGAGCAGTTCTTC. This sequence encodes CASSLVPAGGAHEQFF.

CDR3 bases: TGTGCCTGGATCCGCGGCTTGACCGGGGAGCTGTTTTTT. Translation: CAWIRGLTGELFF. This chain uses TRBV30 with TRBJ2-2; D remains ambiguous. The germline V gene has CDR1 GTSNPN and CDR2 SVGIG (reference sequence). The CDR3 contains 13 residues. Trimming removed 4 bases from V and 5 bases from J, with 11 bases in between. The full variable domain, in which reference TRBV30 and TRBJ2-2 provide the parts outside the CDR3, is SQTIHQWPATLVQPVGSPLSLECTVEGTSNPNLYWYRQAAGRGLQLLFYSVGIGQISSEVPQNLSASRPQDRQFILSSKKLLLSDSGFYLCAWIRGLTGELFFGEGSRLTVL.

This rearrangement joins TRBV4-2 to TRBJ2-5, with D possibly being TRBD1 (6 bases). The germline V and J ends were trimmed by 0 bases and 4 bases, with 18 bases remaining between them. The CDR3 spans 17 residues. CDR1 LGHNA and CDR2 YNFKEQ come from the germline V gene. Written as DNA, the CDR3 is TGTGCCAGCAGCCAAGATTTGAGGACAGCCCTAAGAGAGACCCAGTACTTC. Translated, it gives CASSQDLRTALRETQYF.

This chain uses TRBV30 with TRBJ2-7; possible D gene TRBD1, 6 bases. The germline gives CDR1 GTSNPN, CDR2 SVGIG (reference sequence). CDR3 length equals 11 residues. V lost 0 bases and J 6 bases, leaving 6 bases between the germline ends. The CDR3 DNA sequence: TGTGCCTGGAGTGTACAGGGCGAGCAGTACTTC. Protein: CAWSVQGEQYF. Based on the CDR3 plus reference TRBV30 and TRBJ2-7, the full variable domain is SQTIHQWPATLVQPVGSPLSLECTVEGTSNPNLYWYRQAAGRGLQLLFYSVGIGQISSEVPQNLSASRPQDRQFILSSKKLLLSDSGFYLCAWSVQGEQYFGPGTRLTVT.

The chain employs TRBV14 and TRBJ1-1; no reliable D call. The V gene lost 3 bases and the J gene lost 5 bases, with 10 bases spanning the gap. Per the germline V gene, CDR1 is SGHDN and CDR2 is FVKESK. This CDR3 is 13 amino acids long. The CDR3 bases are TGTGCCAGCAGCCAGGAAGTGGGGACTGAAGCTTTCTTT. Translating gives CASSQEVGTEAFF. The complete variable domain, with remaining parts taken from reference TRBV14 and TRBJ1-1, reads EAGVTQFPSHSVIEKGQTVTLRCDPISGHDNLYWYRRVMGKEIKFLLHFVKESKQDESGMPNNRFLAERTGGTYSTLKVQPAELEDSGVYFCASSQEVGTEAFFGQGTRLTVV.

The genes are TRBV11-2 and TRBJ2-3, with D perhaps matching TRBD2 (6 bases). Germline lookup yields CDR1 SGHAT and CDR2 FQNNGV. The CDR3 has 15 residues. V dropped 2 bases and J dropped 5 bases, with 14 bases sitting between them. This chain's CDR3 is CASSLITSREDTQYF. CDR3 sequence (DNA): TGTGCCAGCAGCTTAATCACTAGCAGGGAAGATACGCAGTATTTT.

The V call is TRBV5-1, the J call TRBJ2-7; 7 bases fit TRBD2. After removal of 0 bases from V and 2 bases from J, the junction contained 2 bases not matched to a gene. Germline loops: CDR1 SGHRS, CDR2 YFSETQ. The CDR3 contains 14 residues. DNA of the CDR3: TGCGCCAGCAGCTTGGCCGGGACTACCTACGAGCAGTACTTC. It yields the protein CASSLAGTTYEQYF.

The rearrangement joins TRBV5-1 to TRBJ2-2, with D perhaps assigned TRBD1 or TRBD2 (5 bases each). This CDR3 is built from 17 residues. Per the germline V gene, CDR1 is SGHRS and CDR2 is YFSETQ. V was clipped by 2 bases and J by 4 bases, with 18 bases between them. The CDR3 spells CASSFRDQTLGTGELFF. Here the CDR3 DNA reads TGCGCCAGCAGCTTCCGGGACCAGACTTTGGGCACCGGGGAGCTGTTTTTT.

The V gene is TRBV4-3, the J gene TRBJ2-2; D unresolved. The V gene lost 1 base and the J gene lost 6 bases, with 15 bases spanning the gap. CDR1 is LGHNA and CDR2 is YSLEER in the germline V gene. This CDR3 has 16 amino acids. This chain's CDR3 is CASSQGVTNGAGELFF. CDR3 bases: TGCGCCAGCAGCCAAGGGGTGACAAACGGCGCCGGGGAGCTGTTTTTT.

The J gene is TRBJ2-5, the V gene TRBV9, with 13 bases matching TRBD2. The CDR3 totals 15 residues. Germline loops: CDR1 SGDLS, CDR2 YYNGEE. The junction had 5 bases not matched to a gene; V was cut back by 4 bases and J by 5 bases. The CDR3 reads CASSLTSGGLETQYF. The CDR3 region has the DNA TGTGCCAGCAGCCTGACTAGCGGGGGGTTGGAGACCCAGTACTTC.

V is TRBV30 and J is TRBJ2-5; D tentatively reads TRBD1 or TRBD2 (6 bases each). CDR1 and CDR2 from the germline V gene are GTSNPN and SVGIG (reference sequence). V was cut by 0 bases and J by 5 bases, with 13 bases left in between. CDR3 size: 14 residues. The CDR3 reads CAWSVYGGGETQYF. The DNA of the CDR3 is TGTGCCTGGAGTGTATACGGGGGCGGGGAGACCCAGTACTTC.

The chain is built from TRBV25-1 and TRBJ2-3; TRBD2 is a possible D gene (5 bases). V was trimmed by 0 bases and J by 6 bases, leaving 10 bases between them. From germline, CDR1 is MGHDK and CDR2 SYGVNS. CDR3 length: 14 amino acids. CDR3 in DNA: TGTGCCAGCAGTGAATATTTCGGGGTGGATACGCAGTATTTT. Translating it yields CASSEYFGVDTQYF.

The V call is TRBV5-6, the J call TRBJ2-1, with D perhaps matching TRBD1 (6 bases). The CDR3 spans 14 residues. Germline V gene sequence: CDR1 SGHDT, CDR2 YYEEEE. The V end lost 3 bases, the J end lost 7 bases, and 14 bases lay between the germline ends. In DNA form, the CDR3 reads TGTGCCAGCAGCTGGGCAGGGGTACGGAATGAGCAGTTCTTC. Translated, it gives CASSWAGVRNEQFF.

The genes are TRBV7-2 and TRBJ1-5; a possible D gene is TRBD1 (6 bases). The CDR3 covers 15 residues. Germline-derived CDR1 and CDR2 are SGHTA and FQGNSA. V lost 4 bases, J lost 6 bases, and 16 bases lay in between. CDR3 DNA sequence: TGTGCCAGCAGCTCCCAGGGGTCCAGATTTCAGCCCCAGCATTTT. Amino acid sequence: CASSSQGSRFQPQHF.

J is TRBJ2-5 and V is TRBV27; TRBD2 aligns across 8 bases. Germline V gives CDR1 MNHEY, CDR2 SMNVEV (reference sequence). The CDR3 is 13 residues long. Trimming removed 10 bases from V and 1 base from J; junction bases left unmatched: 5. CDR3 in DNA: TGTGCCAACTATGGGACTAGCCAAGAGACCCAGTACTTC. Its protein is CANYGTSQETQYF.

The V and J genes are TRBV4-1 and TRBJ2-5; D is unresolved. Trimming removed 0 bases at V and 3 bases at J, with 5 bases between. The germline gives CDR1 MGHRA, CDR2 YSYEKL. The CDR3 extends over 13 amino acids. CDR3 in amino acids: CASSQETEETQYF. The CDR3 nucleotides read TGCGCCAGCAGCCAAGAAACAGAAGAGACCCAGTACTTC.

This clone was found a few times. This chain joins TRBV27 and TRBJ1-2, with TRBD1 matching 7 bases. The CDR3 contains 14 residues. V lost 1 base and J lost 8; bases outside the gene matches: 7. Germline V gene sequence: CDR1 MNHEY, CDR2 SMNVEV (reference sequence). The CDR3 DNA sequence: TGTGCCAGCAGTTTATTGAACAGGGGAGGAGGCTACACCTTC. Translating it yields CASSLLNRGGGYTF.

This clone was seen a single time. CDR3: CASSLRTGVFYQPQHF. CDR3 DNA sequence: TGTGCCAGCAGTTTAAGGACAGGGGTATTCTATCAGCCCCAGCATTTT. The chain carries TRBV28 and TRBJ1-5, with 9 positions matching TRBD1. The CDR3 has 16 amino acids. Germline trimming cut 2 bases from V and 5 bases from J; bases unmatched to any gene: 7. Germline V gene lookup returns CDR1 MDHEN and CDR2 SYDVKM.

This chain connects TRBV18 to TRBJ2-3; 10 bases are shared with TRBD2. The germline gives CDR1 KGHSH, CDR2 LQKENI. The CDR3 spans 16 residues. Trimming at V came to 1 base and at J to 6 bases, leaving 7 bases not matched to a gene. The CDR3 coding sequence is TGTGCCAGCTCACCACTTCAGCGGGGGGGCCCCGATACGCAGTATTTT. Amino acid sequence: CASSPLQRGGPDTQYF.

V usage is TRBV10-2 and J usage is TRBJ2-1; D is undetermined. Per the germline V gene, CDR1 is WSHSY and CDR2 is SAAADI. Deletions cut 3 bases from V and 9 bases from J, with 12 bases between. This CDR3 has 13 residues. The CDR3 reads CASSEYDGIEQFF. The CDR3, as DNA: TGCGCCAGCAGTGAATATGATGGGATTGAGCAGTTCTTC.

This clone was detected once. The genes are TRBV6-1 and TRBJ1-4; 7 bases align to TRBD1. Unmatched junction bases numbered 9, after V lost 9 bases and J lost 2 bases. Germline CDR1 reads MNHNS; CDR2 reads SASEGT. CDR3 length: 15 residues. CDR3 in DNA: TGTGCCAGAGGGGGCAGGGGGGATACTAATGAAAAACTGTTTTTT. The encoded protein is CARGGRGDTNEKLFF.

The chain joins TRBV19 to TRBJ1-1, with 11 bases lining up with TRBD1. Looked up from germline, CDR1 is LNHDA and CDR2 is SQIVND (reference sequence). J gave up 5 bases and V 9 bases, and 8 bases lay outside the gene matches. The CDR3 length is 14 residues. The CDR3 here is CASKPGQGGTEAFF. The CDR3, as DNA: TGTGCCAGCAAACCGGGACAGGGGGGAACTGAAGCTTTCTTT.

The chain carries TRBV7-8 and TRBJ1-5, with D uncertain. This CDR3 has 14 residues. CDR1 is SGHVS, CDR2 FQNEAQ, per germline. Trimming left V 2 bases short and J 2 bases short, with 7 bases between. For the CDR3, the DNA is TGTGCCAGCAGCTTAAACTGGGGCAATCAGCCCCAGCATTTT. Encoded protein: CASSLNWGNQPQHF.

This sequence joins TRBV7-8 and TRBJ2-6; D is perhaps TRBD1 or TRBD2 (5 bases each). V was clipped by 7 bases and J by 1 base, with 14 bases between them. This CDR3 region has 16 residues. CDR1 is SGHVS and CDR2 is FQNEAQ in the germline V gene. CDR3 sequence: CASTQGRNSGANVLTF. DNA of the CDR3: TGTGCCAGCACCCAGGGACGGAATTCTGGGGCCAACGTCCTGACTTTC. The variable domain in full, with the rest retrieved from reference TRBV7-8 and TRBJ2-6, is GAGVSQSPRYKVAKRGQDVALRCDPISGHVSLFWYQQALGQGPEFLTYFQNEAQLDKSGLPSDRFFAERPEGSVSTLKIQRTQQEDSAVYLCASTQGRNSGANVLTFGAGSRLTVL.

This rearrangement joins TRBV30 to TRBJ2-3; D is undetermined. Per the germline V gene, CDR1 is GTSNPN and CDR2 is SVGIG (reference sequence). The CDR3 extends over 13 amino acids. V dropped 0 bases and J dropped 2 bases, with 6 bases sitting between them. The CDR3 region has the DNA TGTGCCTGGAGTGTACACGTCACAGATACGCAGTATTTT. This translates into CAWSVHVTDTQYF.

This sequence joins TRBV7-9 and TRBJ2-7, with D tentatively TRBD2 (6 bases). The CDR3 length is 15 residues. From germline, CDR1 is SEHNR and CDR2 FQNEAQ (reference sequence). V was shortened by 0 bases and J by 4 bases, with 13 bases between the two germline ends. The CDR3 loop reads CASSLAGGFGYEQYF. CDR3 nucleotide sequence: TGTGCCAGCAGCTTAGCCGGGGGTTTTGGGTACGAGCAGTACTTC.